This T cell receptor (beta chain) derives from a study of blood T cells in healthy people across ages. V was clipped by 0 bases and J by 0 bases, with 10 bases between them. This CDR3 spans 15 amino acids. Germline V gene lookup returns CDR1 DFQATT and CDR2 SNEGSKA (reference sequence). Study outcomes and limitations: Researchers deemed the diversity estimates from one million T cells underestimates.

Every sample yielded at least 6 million isolated PBMCs. It was with a sample-barcoded 5' primer and a J-beta primer mix that a second PCR of roughly 7 to 12 cycles was run. Every single cDNA molecule received a tag from a template-switch adaptor with 12 random nucleotides. Via MiXCR, TCRdb re-called the 5' RACE reads, giving one row per CDR3 protein. Here the sample spans around 1,500,000 distinct CDR3 sequences, roughly 28% being singletons. In its sample, this clonotype was seen a few times. What it binds is unknown. Material for sequencing was blood. The clonotype originates from a woman aged 30 to 39 in good health. The J gene is TRBJ2-3, the V gene TRBV20-1; no clear D gene. The CDR3: CSARDLDVSTDTQYF. As DNA, the CDR3 is TGCAGTGCTAGAGATCTGGACGTTAGCACAGATACGCAGTATTTT.